A selection of T cell receptor beta chains follows, all from one sample in a study of naive CD8 T cells in extremely preterm neonates. The method was immunoSEQ multiplex PCR; TCRdb's version includes in-frame clones alone and lacks a portion of them. The sample has about 7,000 clones, less than 98% seen once. Sequencing used naive CD8+ T cells from blood. Receptors were obtained from a human donor in good health. The CDR3 runs from the conserved cysteine through the conserved F or W. Each record gives: D gene, V gene, clone size, J gene, CDR3 DNA, CDR3 protein. D genes are given only for firm matches. Size is stated for part of the rows, as once, few or many counts, or as a class when the clone is expanded.

d_call: TRBD1; v_call: TRBV9; clone_size: NA; j_call: TRBJ1-2; cdr3_nt: TGTGCCAGCAGCGCCCCGGACAGGGGGCTCTATGGCTACACCTTC; cdr3_aa: CASSAPDRGLYGYTF
d_call: NA; v_call: TRBV11-2; clone_size: NA; j_call: TRBJ2-3; cdr3_nt: TGTGCCAGCAGCTTCGGAGATACGCAGTATTTT; cdr3_aa: CASSFGDTQYF
d_call: TRBD1; v_call: TRBV2; clone_size: few; j_call: TRBJ1-5; cdr3_nt: TGTGCCAGCAGTATGGGACAGGGAGATGATCAGCCCCAGCATTTT; cdr3_aa: CASSMGQGDDQPQHF
d_call: NA; v_call: TRBV5-1; clone_size: NA; j_call: TRBJ2-2; cdr3_nt: TGCGCCAGCAGCTTCCCCGACTACAGGGAGCTGTTTTTT; cdr3_aa: CASSFPDYRELFF
d_call: TRBD1; v_call: TRBV5-1; clone_size: NA; j_call: TRBJ1-2; cdr3_nt: TGCGCCAGCAGCACGGACAGGCCACCTGGCTACACCTTC; cdr3_aa: CASSTDRPPGYTF
d_call: NA; v_call: TRBV6-5; clone_size: NA; j_call: TRBJ1-6; cdr3_nt: TGTGCCAGCAGTTATAGGGGGGGCGCGTTTAGGTCACCCCTCCACTTT; cdr3_aa: CASSYRGGAFRSPLHF
d_call: NA; v_call: TRBV5-1; clone_size: NA; j_call: TRBJ1-5; cdr3_nt: TGCGCCAGCAGCTTGTCCGCGGGTAGCAATCAGCCCCAGCATTTT; cdr3_aa: CASSLSAGSNQPQHF
d_call: TRBD1; v_call: TRBV7-6; clone_size: NA; j_call: TRBJ1-1; cdr3_nt: TGTGCCAGCAGCTTAGAGACAGGGTGGTATACTGAAGCTTTCTTT; cdr3_aa: CASSLETGWYTEAFF
d_call: NA; v_call: TRBV2; clone_size: NA; j_call: TRBJ1-4; cdr3_nt: TGTGCCAGCAGTCCCAGAACACAGGATCCAGGGGAAAAACTGTTTTTT; cdr3_aa: CASSPRTQDPGEKLFF
d_call: TRBD1; v_call: TRBV5-5; clone_size: NA; j_call: TRBJ2-7; cdr3_nt: TGTGCCAGCAGCTTGAGGGACAGCCTCCAGGGCTACGAGCAGTACTTC; cdr3_aa: CASSLRDSLQGYEQYF
d_call: NA; v_call: TRBV30; clone_size: NA; j_call: TRBJ1-5; cdr3_nt: TGTGCCTGGAGTCCCGGTCGTGTCGGGCAGCCCCAGCATTTT; cdr3_aa: CAWSPGRVGQPQHF
d_call: NA; v_call: TRBV27; clone_size: once; j_call: TRBJ2-1; cdr3_nt: TGTGCCAGCAGCCCCGTGGGCCATCAGGAGCAGTTCTTC; cdr3_aa: CASSPVGHQEQFF